This TCR beta chain was recorded in a study of blood T cell repertoires in COVID-19. Looking at the study overall: PBMCs, B-cell-depleted T cells, or T cells provided the cDNA or gDNA that made up the material.

Assay used: immunoSEQ multiplex PCR; TCRdb lists only in-frame clones, some missing. The repertoire has 350,000 to 450,000 clones, around nine tenths of them found once; the top ten carry about 1.7%. Residents of around 24 US areas, aged about 18 to 89 years, made up the participants. The material sequenced was PBMCs or T cells enriched from blood (not recorded which). The sequence derives from a woman younger than 45 who had recovered from COVID-19.

The CDR3 DNA is TGTGCCAGCAGCTCTCAGAAGTTTGGAGCTTTCTTT. Translating it yields CASSSQKFGAFF. The chain joins TRBV7-2 to TRBJ1-1; D unclear. The CDR3 consists of 12 residues. V lost 4 bases, J lost 10 bases, and 13 bases lay in between. Per germline, CDR1 SGHTA and CDR2 FQGNSA.